A selection of T cell receptor beta chains follows, all from one sample in a study of blood T cells in healthy people across ages. MiXCR, applied by TCRdb to the 5' RACE reads, yields one record per CDR3 protein. The data contain around 1,000,000 distinct CDR3 sequences, roughly two fifths of them singletons. The sample taken for sequencing was blood. The receptors come from a man between 18 and 29 years old in good health. Both conserved end residues are part of each CDR3. Each record gives: CDR3 DNA, CDR3 protein, clone size, J gene, D gene, V gene. D genes are given only for firm matches. Only some rows state a clone size, as once, few, many or a class for expanded clones.

DNA: TGTGCCAGCAGCTTACACGGGCTAGCGGGGACCTACGAGCAGTACTTC
CDR3: CASSLHGLAGTYEQYF
size: .
J: TRBJ2-7
D: TRBD2
V: TRBV5-4

DNA: TGTGCCAGCAGCCTTCCCTTCCCCGGAGTTGAGCAGTTCTTC
CDR3: CASSLPFPGVEQFF
size: many
J: TRBJ2-1
D: .
V: TRBV14

DNA: TGCAGTGCTAGAGCCCCGGGACCAAACTACGGCTACACCTTC
CDR3: CSARAPGPNYGYTF
size: many
J: TRBJ1-2
D: .
V: TRBV20-1

DNA: TGTGCCAGCAGTTACAAAGTCCGCTACGAGCAGTACTTC
CDR3: CASSYKVRYEQYF
size: .
J: TRBJ2-7
D: .
V: TRBV6-2/TRBV6-3

DNA: TGTGCCAGCAGCGTAGGAGGCATTGGCAATGAGCAGTTCTTC
CDR3: CASSVGGIGNEQFF
size: .
J: TRBJ2-1
D: .
V: TRBV9

DNA: TGCAGTGCTAGAGCCGCTGAGGGCCCAGCGGAGCAGTACTTC
CDR3: CSARAAEGPAEQYF
size: .
J: TRBJ2-7
D: .
V: TRBV20-1

DNA: TGTGCCAGCAGCTTGGATATTGAGCTGATCCAAGAGACCCAGTACTTC
CDR3: CASSLDIELIQETQYF
size: .
J: TRBJ2-5
D: .
V: TRBV5-6

DNA: TGCGCCAGCAGCCGGGGCGCGGGGAACTCTGGAAACACCATATATTTT
CDR3: CASSRGAGNSGNTIYF
size: .
J: TRBJ1-3
D: .
V: TRBV5-1

DNA: TGTGCCAGCAGCGTAGGAGTGGGATCCTACAATGAGCAGTTCTTC
CDR3: CASSVGVGSYNEQFF
size: .
J: TRBJ2-1
D: .
V: TRBV9

DNA: TGTGCCAGCTCACGTGACTACAGGGGAGACTTGAATGGCTACACCTTC
CDR3: CASSRDYRGDLNGYTF
size: few
J: TRBJ1-2
D: TRBD1
V: TRBV18

DNA: TGCGCCAGCAGCCGTTCGGCGCTCGACATTCAGTACTTC
CDR3: CASSRSALDIQYF
size: many
J: TRBJ2-4
D: .
V: TRBV4-3

DNA: TGTGCCAGCAGTTTCGGCGAGCAGGGGAACACTGGCTACACCTTC
CDR3: CASSFGEQGNTGYTF
size: .
J: TRBJ1-2
D: .
V: TRBV12-3/TRBV12-4

DNA: TGCAGTGCCAAACGACAAGGGGGCCAACACAATGAGCAGTTCTTC
CDR3: CSAKRQGGQHNEQFF
size: few
J: TRBJ2-1
D: TRBD1
V: TRBV20-1

DNA: TGCAGCGCCCTACCAAAGGGGGCCTACTATGGGGATCCAGCCAAAAACATTCAGTACTTC
CDR3: CSALPKGAYYGDPAKNIQYF
size: few
J: TRBJ2-4
D: TRBD1
V: TRBV29-1

DNA: TGTGCCAGCAGCTTAGACCCTATTAACTATGGCTACACCTTC
CDR3: CASSLDPINYGYTF
size: .
J: TRBJ1-2
D: .
V: TRBV7-2

DNA: TGTGCCAGCAGTTTATCGCCCAGGGCTAACTATGGCTACACCTTC
CDR3: CASSLSPRANYGYTF
size: few
J: TRBJ1-2
D: .
V: TRBV27

DNA: TGCGCCAGCAGCGACCGTCAGAGGGTAGGCTCCTATAATTCACCCCTCCACTTT
CDR3: CASSDRQRVGSYNSPLHF
size: .
J: TRBJ1-6
D: .
V: TRBV4-3

DNA: TGTGCCAGCACCGGATTGACAGAAATCCAGAACACTGAAGCTTTCTTT
CDR3: CASTGLTEIQNTEAFF
size: .
J: TRBJ1-1
D: .
V: TRBV7-9

DNA: TGCAGTGCTAGATTAATGGGGGGGGCTCTTGTTTACGAGCAGTACTTC
CDR3: CSARLMGGALVYEQYF
size: .
J: TRBJ2-7
D: .
V: TRBV20-1

DNA: TGTGCCAGCAGTGCACTAGCGGGGGGGCCGAACAATGAGCAGTTCTTC
CDR3: CASSALAGGPNNEQFF
size: few
J: TRBJ2-1
D: TRBD2
V: TRBV6-1

DNA: TGTGCCAGCAGCTCACGGACAGGCGGCTACAATGAGCAGTTCTTC
CDR3: CASSSRTGGYNEQFF
size: many
J: TRBJ2-1
D: TRBD1
V: TRBV11-2

DNA: TGTGCCAGCGACCAGGGCTCTGGAAACACCATATATTTT
CDR3: CASDQGSGNTIYF
size: .
J: TRBJ1-3
D: .
V: TRBV6-1

DNA: TGTGCCAGCAGCCGCCCCTTGCAGGGGAGCTCCTACAATGAGCAGTTCTTC
CDR3: CASSRPLQGSSYNEQFF
size: few
J: TRBJ2-1
D: .
V: TRBV11-2

DNA: TGTGCCATCAGTGAGCGGGACAGGGTTTCTAGCGGCTACACCTTC
CDR3: CAISERDRVSSGYTF
size: .
J: TRBJ1-2
D: TRBD1
V: TRBV10-3

DNA: TGCAGTGCTAGAGAAGGGGCCGGGCAAGAGACCCAGTACTTC
CDR3: CSAREGAGQETQYF
size: .
J: TRBJ2-5
D: .
V: TRBV20-1

DNA: TGTGCCGCCAGCAGAGATTTGGTGCGGAGCGAAAAACTGTTTTTT
CDR3: CAASRDLVRSEKLFF
size: .
J: TRBJ1-4
D: .
V: TRBV15

DNA: TGTGCTAGTGGTCCTGGGACAGGAATTACGGAGCAGTTCTTC
CDR3: CASGPGTGITEQFF
size: .
J: TRBJ2-1
D: TRBD1
V: TRBV12-5

DNA: TGTGCCGGCAGAACACACCACGACAGCTTGAACACTGAAGCTTTCTTT
CDR3: CAGRTHHDSLNTEAFF
size: .
J: TRBJ1-1
D: .
V: TRBV6-1